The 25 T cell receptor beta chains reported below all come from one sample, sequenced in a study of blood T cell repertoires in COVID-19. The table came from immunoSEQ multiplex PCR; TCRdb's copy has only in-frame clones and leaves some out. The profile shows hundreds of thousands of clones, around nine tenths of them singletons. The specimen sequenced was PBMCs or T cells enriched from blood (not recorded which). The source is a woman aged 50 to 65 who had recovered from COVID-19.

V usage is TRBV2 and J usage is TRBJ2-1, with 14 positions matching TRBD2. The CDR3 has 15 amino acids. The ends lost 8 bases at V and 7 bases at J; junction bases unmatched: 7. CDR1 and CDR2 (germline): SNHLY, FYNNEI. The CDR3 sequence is CASSGTSGRGNEQFF. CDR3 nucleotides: TGTGCCAGCTCCGGGACTAGCGGGAGAGGAAATGAGCAGTTCTTC. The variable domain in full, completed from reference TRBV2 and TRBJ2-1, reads EPEVTQTPSHQVTQMGQEVILRCVPISNHLYFYWYRQILGQKVEFLVSFYNNEISEKSEIFDDQFSVERPDGSNFTLKIRSTKLEDSAMYFCASSGTSGRGNEQFFGPGTRLTVL.

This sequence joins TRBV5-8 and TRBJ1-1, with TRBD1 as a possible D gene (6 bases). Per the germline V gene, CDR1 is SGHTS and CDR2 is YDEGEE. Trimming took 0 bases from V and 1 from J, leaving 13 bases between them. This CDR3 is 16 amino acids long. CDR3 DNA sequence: TGTGCCAGCAGCTTGGGGATACAGGGACGGAACACTGAAGCTTTCTTT. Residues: CASSLGIQGRNTEAFF.

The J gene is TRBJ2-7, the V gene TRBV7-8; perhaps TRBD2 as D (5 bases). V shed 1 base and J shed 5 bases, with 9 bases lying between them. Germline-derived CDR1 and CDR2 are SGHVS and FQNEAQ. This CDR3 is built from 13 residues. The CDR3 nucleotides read TGTGCCAGCAGCTTAGGAGGGTTCAACGAGCAGTACTTC. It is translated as CASSLGGFNEQYF.

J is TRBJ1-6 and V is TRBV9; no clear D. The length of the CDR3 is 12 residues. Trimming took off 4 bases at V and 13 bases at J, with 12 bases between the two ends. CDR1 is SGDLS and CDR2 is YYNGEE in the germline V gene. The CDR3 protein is CASSLESRPLHF. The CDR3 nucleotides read TGTGCCAGCAGCCTAGAGTCTCGGCCCCTCCACTTT. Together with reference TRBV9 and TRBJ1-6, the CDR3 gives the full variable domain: DSGVTQTPKHLITATGQRVTLRCSPRSGDLSVYWYQQSLDQGLQFLIQYYNGEERAKGNILERFSAQQFPDLHSELNLSSLELGDSALYFCASSLESRPLHFGNGTRLTVT.

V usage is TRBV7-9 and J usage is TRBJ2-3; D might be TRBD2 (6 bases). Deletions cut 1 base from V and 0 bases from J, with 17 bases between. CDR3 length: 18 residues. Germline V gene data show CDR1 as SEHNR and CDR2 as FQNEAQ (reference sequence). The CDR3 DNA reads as TGTGCCAGCAGCTTAGTACCCAAGGGTGGGACTAGCACAGATACGCAGTATTTT. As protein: CASSLVPKGGTSTDTQYF. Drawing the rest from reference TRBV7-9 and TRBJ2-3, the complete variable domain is DTGVSQNPRHKITKRGQNVTFRCDPISEHNRLYWYRQTLGQGPEFLTYFQNEAQLEKSRLLSDRFSAERPKGSFSTLEIQRTEQGDSAMYLCASSLVPKGGTSTDTQYFGPGTRLTVL.

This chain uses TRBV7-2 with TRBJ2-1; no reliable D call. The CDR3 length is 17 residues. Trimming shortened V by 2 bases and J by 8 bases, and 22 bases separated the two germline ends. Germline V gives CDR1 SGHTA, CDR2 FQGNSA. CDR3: CASSLKVSLVPTDEQFF. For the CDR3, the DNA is TGTGCCAGCAGCTTAAAAGTTAGCCTGGTCCCCACGGATGAGCAGTTCTTC.

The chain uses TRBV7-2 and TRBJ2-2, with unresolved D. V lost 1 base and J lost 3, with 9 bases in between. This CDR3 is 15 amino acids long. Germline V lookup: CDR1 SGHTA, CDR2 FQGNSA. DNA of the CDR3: TGTGCCAGCAGCTTAGAACAAGTACACACCGGGGAGCTGTTTTTT. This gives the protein CASSLEQVHTGELFF. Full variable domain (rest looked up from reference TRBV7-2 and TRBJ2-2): GAGVSQSPSNKVTEKGKDVELRCDPISGHTALYWYRQSLGQGLEFLIYFQGNSAPDKSGLPSDRFSAERTGGSVSTLTIQRTQQEDSAVYLCASSLEQVHTGELFFGEGSRLTVL.

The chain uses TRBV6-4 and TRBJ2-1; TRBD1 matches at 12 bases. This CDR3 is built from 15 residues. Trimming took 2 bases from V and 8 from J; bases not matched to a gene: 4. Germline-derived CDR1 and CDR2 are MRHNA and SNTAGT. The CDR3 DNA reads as TGTGCCAGCAGTGACCGGGACAGGGGGCTCGATGAGCAGTTCTTC. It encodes CASSDRDRGLDEQFF.

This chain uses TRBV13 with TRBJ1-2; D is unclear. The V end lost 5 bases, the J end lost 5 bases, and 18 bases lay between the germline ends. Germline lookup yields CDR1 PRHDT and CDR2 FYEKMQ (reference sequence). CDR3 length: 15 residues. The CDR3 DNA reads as TGTGCCAGCAGCCCAATACCGAGAGAGCCTTATGGCTACACCTTC. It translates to CASSPIPREPYGYTF.

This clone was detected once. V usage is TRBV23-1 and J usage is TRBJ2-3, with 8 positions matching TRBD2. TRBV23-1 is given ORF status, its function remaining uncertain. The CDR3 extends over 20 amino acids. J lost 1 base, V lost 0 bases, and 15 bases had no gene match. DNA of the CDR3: TGCGCCAGCAGTCAATCTCCGGCTAGCGGGCGTAGGGACTGCACAGATACGCAGTATTTT. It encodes CASSQSPASGRRDCTDTQYF.

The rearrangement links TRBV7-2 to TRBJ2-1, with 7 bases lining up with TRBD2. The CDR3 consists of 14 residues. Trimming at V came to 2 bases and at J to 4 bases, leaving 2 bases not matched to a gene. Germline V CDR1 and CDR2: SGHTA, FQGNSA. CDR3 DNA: TGTGCCAGCAGCTTACTAGCGGCATACAATGAGCAGTTCTTC. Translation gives CASSLLAAYNEQFF.

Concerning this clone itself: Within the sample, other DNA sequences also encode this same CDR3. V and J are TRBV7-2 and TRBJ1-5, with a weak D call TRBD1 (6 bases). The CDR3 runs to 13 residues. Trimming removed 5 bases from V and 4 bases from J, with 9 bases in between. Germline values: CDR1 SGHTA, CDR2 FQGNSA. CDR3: CASSLGQNQPQHF. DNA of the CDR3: TGTGCCAGCAGCCTCGGACAGAATCAGCCCCAGCATTTT.

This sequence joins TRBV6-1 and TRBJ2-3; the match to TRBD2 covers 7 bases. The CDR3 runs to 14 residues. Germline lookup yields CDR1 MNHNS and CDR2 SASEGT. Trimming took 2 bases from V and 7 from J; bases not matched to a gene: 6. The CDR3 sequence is CASSEYYGGNTQYF. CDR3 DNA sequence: TGTGCCAGCAGTGAATATTACGGGGGGAATACGCAGTATTTT.

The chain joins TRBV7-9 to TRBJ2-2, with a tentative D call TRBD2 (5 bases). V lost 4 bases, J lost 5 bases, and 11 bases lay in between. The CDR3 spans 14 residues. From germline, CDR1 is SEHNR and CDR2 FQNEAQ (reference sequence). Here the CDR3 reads CASSSIPGTGELFF. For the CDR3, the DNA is TGTGCCAGCAGCTCGATTCCGGGGACCGGGGAGCTGTTTTTT.

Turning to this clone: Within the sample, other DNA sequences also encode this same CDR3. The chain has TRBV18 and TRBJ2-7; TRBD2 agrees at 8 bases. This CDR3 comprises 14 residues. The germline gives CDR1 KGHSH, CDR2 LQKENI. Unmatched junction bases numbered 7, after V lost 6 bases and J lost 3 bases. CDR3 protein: CASSTTGGSYEQYF. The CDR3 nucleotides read TGTGCCAGCTCCACGACGGGAGGGAGCTACGAGCAGTACTTC.

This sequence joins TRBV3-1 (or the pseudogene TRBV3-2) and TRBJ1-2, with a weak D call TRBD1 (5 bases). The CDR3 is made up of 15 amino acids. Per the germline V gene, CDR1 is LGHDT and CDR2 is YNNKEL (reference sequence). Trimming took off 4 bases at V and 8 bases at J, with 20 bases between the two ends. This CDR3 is CASSLYQARVEGYTF. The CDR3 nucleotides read TGTGCCAGCAGCCTATACCAAGCCAGGGTGGAGGGCTACACCTTC.

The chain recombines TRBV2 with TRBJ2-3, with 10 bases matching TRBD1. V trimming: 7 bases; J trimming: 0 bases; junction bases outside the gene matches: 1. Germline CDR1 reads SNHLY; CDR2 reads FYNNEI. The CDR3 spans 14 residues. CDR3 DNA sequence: TGTGCCAGCATGGACAGGGGGAGCACAGATACGCAGTATTTT. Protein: CASMDRGSTDTQYF.

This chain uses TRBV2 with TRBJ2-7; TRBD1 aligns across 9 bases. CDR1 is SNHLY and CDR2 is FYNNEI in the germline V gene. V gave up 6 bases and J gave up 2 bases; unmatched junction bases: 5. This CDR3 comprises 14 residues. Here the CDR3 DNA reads TGTGCCAGCAGAAGGACAGGGGTCGCCTACGAGCAGTACTTC. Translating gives CASRRTGVAYEQYF.

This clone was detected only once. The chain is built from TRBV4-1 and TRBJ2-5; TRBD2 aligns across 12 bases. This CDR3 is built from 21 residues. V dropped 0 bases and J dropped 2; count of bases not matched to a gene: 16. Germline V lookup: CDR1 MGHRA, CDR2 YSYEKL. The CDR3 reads CASSQDPPSGRGIGGQETQYF. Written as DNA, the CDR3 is TGCGCCAGCAGCCAAGATCCCCCTAGCGGGAGGGGTATTGGGGGTCAAGAGACCCAGTACTTC.

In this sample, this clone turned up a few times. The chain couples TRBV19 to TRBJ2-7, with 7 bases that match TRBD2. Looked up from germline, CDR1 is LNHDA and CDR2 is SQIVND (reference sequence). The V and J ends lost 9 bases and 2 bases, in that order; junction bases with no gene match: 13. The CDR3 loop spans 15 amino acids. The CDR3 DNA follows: TGTGCCAGCAGCCCCCGGGACTACCGTCCCTACGAGCAGTACTTC. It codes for CASSPRDYRPYEQYF.

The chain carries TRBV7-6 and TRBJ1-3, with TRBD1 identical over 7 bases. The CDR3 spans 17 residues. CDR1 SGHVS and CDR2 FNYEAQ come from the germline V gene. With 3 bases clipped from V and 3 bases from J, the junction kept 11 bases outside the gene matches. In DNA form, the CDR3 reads TGTGCCAGCAGCTTCAATTCACAGGGGACCGGTGGAAACACCATATATTTT. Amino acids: CASSFNSQGTGGNTIYF.

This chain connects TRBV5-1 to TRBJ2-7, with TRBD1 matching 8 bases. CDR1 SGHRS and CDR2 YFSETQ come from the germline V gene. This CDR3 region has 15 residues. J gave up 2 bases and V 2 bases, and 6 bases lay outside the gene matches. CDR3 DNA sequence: TGCGCCAGCAGCTTCGGGACAGGCGCCACCTACGAGCAGTACTTC. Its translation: CASSFGTGATYEQYF.

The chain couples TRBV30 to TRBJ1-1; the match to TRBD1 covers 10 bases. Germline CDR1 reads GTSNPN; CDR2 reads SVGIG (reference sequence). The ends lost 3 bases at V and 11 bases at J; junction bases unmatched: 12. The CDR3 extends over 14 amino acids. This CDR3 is CAWSTLGDRGYAFF. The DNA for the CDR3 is TGTGCCTGGAGCACCCTAGGGGACAGGGGTTATGCTTTCTTT. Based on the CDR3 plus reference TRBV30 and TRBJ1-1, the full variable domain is SQTIHQWPATLVQPVGSPLSLECTVEGTSNPNLYWYRQAAGRGLQLLFYSVGIGQISSEVPQNLSASRPQDRQFILSSKKLLLSDSGFYLCAWSTLGDRGYAFFGQGTRLTVV.

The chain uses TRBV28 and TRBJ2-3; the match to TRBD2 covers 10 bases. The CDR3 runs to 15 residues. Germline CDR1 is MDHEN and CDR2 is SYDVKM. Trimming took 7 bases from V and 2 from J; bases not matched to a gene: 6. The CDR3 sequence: CASMSGRALTDTQYF. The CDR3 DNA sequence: TGTGCCAGCATGAGCGGGAGGGCTCTCACAGATACGCAGTATTTT.

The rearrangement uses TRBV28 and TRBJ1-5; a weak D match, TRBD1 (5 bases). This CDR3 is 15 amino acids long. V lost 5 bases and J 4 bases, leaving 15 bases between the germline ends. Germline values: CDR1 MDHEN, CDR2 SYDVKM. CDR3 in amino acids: CASSDSKGLNQPQHF. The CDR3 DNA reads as TGTGCCAGCAGTGATAGCAAGGGACTAAATCAGCCCCAGCATTTT.